What follows describes a single T cell receptor (beta chain). The sample comes from a study of blood T cell repertoires in COVID-19. TCRdb keeps only in-frame clones here, not all; method: immunoSEQ multiplex PCR. Among about 200,000 clones listed, approximately 84% were seen once. Germline CDR1 MNHEY, CDR2 SVGEGT. The CDR3 runs to 16 residues. V was pared by 3 bases and J by 0 bases, with 11 bases between. The origin of this receptor is a human donor with acute or convalescent COVID-19. The donor label of this sample is uncertain. The sequencing input was peripheral blood. The chain recombines TRBV6-2 or TRBV6-3 with TRBJ2-2, with a tentative D call TRBD2 (6 bases). In DNA, the CDR3 is TGTGCCAGCAGTTATCTTCGGACTACGAACACCGGGGAGCTGTTTTTT. Protein sequence: CASSYLRTTNTGELFF.